This T cell receptor beta chain came from a study of T cells in pancreatic ductal adenocarcinoma. Findings and caveats of the study: Tumors hold more CD45RO+ effector T cells, which may bias toward lower diversity. Mean clonality was approximately 0.1 in tumors and 0.06 to 0.085 in blood, not significantly different. This surgical cohort overrepresents the minority presenting with early-stage disease. Unique clonotypes were around 8-fold more numerous in blood than in tumor.

Surgery without prior neoadjuvant therapy was the treatment of the selected pancreatic ductal adenocarcinoma patients. Concerning this clone itself: The antigen is unknown.

This CDR3 is built from 14 residues. Trimming took 6 bases from V and 0 from J; bases not matched to a gene: 3. Germline V gene sequence: CDR1 MNHNS, CDR2 SASEGT. Assay used: immunoSEQ multiplex PCR; TCRdb lists only in-frame clones, some missing. The sample holds more than 85,000 clones; roughly 96% are singletons and the top ten take 2.5% to 3.5%. This chain joins TRBV6-1 and TRBJ2-7; 9 bases map to TRBD1. The sequenced material came from PBMCs. The sequence was collected from a human donor with pancreatic ductal adenocarcinoma. In DNA, the CDR3 is TGTGCCAGCAGGAGGACAGGGGTCTCCTACGAGCAGTACTTC. This codes for CASRRTGVSYEQYF.